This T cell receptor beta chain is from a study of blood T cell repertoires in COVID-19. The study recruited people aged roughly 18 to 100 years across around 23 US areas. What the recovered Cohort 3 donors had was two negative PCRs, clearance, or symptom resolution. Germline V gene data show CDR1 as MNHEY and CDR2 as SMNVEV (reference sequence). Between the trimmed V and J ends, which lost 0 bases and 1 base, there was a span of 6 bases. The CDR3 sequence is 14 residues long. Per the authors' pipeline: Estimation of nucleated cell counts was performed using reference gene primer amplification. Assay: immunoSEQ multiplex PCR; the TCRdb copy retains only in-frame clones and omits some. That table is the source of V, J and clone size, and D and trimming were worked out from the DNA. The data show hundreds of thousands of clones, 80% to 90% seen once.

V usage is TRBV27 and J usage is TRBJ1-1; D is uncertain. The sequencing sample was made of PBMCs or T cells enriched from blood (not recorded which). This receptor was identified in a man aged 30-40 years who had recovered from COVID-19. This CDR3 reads CASSLSPGNTEAFF. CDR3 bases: TGTGCCAGCAGTTTATCTCCCGGGAACACTGAAGCTTTCTTT.